Below are 3 T cell receptor beta chains sequenced from a single sample in a study of radiotherapy plus CTLA-4 blockade in lung cancer. Clones were read by immunoSEQ multiplex PCR, and TCRdb kept only the in-frame ones, dropping some. The table records 65,000 to 90,000 clones, 80% to 90% of them present only once. The material sequenced was peripheral blood, taken from a patient treated with radiotherapy plus ipilimumab. The receptors were sampled from a human donor with non-small cell lung cancer that progressed on radiotherapy plus ipilimumab.

The chain carries TRBV7-9 and TRBJ2-7, with D perhaps TRBD1 (5 bases). The germline CDR1 and CDR2 sequences are SEHNR and FQNEAQ (reference sequence). V was cut by 5 bases and J by 3 bases, with 8 bases left in between. The CDR3 spans 12 residues. This CDR3 reads CASSPTDYEQYF. DNA of the CDR3: TGTGCCAGCAGCCCGACAGACTACGAGCAGTACTTC.

The chain uses TRBV4-2 and TRBJ2-3, with 7 bases that match TRBD1. Germline trimming cut 4 bases from V and 4 bases from J; bases unmatched to any gene: 11. CDR1 is LGHNA, CDR2 YNFKEQ, per germline. The CDR3 has 16 amino acids. CDR3 residues: CASSPTLQGSADTQYF. In nucleotides, the CDR3 is TGTGCCAGCAGCCCTACCCTACAGGGGAGCGCAGATACGCAGTATTTT.

This chain connects TRBV9 to TRBJ2-3; D may be TRBD2 (6 bases). V was trimmed by 4 bases and J by 2 bases, leaving 17 bases between them. CDR1 is SGDLS and CDR2 is YYNGEE in the germline V gene. The CDR3 covers 16 residues. The CDR3 is CASSLSGSQLTDTQYF. Written as DNA, the CDR3 is TGTGCCAGCAGCTTAAGCGGGTCCCAACTCACAGATACGCAGTATTTT.